A selection of T cell receptor beta chains follows, all from one sample in a study of a mutant IDH1 vaccine in newly diagnosed glioma. Sequenced by immunoSEQ multiplex PCR; TCRdb stores in-frame clones only, minus some. Among some 95,000 clones listed, around three quarters were seen once. Sequencing was performed on PBMCs, taken from a glioma patient treated with radiotherapy, temozolomide or both. The source is a man in his forties with glioma. The CDR3 runs from the conserved cysteine through the conserved F or W. A D gene is named only where the DNA matches it firmly. Size is omitted from some rows. Given values are once, few, many or a class for expanded clones.

CDR3: CSVGGETQYF
DNA: TGCAGCGTTGGGGGGGAGACCCAGTACTTC
size: .
length: 10
J: TRBJ2-5
V: TRBV29-1
D: .

CDR3: CSARLAGGYNEQFF
DNA: TGCAGCGCTCGACTAGCGGGAGGGTACAATGAGCAGTTCTTC
size: .
length: 14
J: TRBJ2-1
V: TRBV29-1
D: TRBD2

CDR3: CASSLLPGSGNTIYF
DNA: TGTGCCAGCAGCTTATTACCCGGCTCTGGAAACACCATATATTTT
size: .
length: 15
J: TRBJ1-3
V: TRBV7-2
D: .

CDR3: CASSKESTEAFF
DNA: TGTGCCAGCAGTAAAGAGAGCACTGAAGCTTTCTTT
size: .
length: 12
J: TRBJ1-1
V: TRBV7-2
D: .

CDR3: CASSPRPSAYEQYF
DNA: TGTGCCAGCAGCCCCCGCCCCAGCGCCTACGAGCAGTACTTC
size: .
length: 14
J: TRBJ2-7
V: TRBV9
D: .

CDR3: CASSPEGKDTQPQHF
DNA: TGTGCCAGCAGCCCCGAGGGGAAGGATACTCAGCCCCAGCATTTT
size: .
length: 15
J: TRBJ1-5
V: TRBV4-2
D: .

CDR3: CASSLVPEGVYGYTF
DNA: TGTGCCAGCAGCTTGGTCCCGGAGGGGGTCTATGGCTACACCTTC
size: .
length: 15
J: TRBJ1-2
V: TRBV5-5
D: .

CDR3: CASTVPGQGFNSPLHF
DNA: TGCGCCAGCACCGTCCCGGGACAGGGGTTTAATTCACCCCTCCACTTT
size: .
length: 16
J: TRBJ1-6
V: TRBV10-2
D: TRBD1

CDR3: CASSPVEGALTDTQYF
DNA: TGTGCCAGCTCACCCGTTGAGGGGGCTCTCACAGATACGCAGTATTTT
size: .
length: 16
J: TRBJ2-3
V: TRBV18
D: TRBD1

CDR3: CASSLIRDRVYGYTF
DNA: TGTGCCAGCAGCTTAATTCGAGACAGGGTCTATGGCTACACCTTC
size: .
length: 15
J: TRBJ1-2
V: TRBV5-4
D: TRBD1

CDR3: CASRIGTDTQYF
DNA: TGTGCCAGCCGGATCGGCACAGATACGCAGTATTTT
size: once
length: 12
J: TRBJ2-3
V: TRBV2
D: .

CDR3: CASSLGAGVANYGYTF
DNA: TGTGCCAGCAGCTTGGGCGCCGGGGTAGCTAACTATGGCTACACCTTC
size: .
length: 16
J: TRBJ1-2
V: TRBV5-4
D: .

CDR3: CASGRGTGDEKLFF
DNA: TGTGCCAGCGGCCGGGGGACAGGGGATGAAAAACTGTTTTTT
size: .
length: 14
J: TRBJ1-4
V: TRBV5-4
D: TRBD1

CDR3: CASSHLSGNTIYF
DNA: TGTGCCAGCAGCCACCTCTCTGGAAACACCATATATTTT
size: .
length: 13
J: TRBJ1-3
V: TRBV11-2
D: .

CDR3: CASSYSGTGINQPQHF
DNA: TGTGCCAGCAGTTACTCCGGGACAGGCATCAATCAGCCCCAGCATTTT
size: few
length: 16
J: TRBJ1-5
V: TRBV6-6
D: TRBD1

CDR3: CASSFGSPYEQYF
DNA: TGTGCCAGCAGCTTTGGGTCCCCCTACGAGCAGTACTTC
size: .
length: 13
J: TRBJ2-7
V: TRBV27
D: .

CDR3: CASSLLSASGELFF
DNA: TGCGCCAGCAGCTTGCTTTCGGCTTCCGGGGAGCTGTTTTTT
size: .
length: 14
J: TRBJ2-2
V: TRBV5-1
D: .

CDR3: CASSRRTDTQYF
DNA: TGTGCCAGCTCAAGGCGAACAGATACGCAGTATTTT
size: .
length: 12
J: TRBJ2-3
V: TRBV18
D: .

CDR3: CATTPRRGDTQYF
DNA: TGTGCCACCACCCCACGTCGGGGGGATACGCAGTATTTT
size: .
length: 13
J: TRBJ2-3
V: TRBV15
D: .

CDR3: CASSLAGRADEKLFF
DNA: TGCGCCAGCAGCTTGGCGGGCAGAGCTGATGAAAAACTGTTTTTT
size: .
length: 15
J: TRBJ1-4
V: TRBV5-1
D: .

CDR3: CASSLPRGGYNEQFF
DNA: TGTGCCAGCAGTTTACCCAGGGGCGGGTACAATGAGCAGTTCTTC
size: .
length: 15
J: TRBJ2-1
V: TRBV28
D: .

CDR3: CASSPPGTSDYNEQFF
DNA: TGTGCCAGCTCACCACCCGGGACTAGCGACTACAATGAGCAGTTCTTC
size: .
length: 16
J: TRBJ2-1
V: TRBV18
D: TRBD2

CDR3: CAILPGLLYNEQFF
DNA: TGTGCCATCCTACCGGGACTACTCTACAATGAGCAGTTCTTC
size: .
length: 14
J: TRBJ2-1
V: TRBV6-1
D: TRBD2

CDR3: CASSPRRGTDTQYF
DNA: TGTGCCAGTAGTCCCCGGAGGGGCACAGATACGCAGTATTTT
size: .
length: 14
J: TRBJ2-3
V: TRBV19
D: .

CDR3: CASSSTAKITYEQYF
DNA: TGTGCCAGCAGCTCGACAGCAAAAATCACCTACGAGCAGTACTTC
size: once
length: 15
J: TRBJ2-7
V: TRBV5-6
D: .

CDR3: CASSAGQITEAFF
DNA: TGTGCCAGCAGCGCCGGACAGATCACTGAAGCTTTCTTT
size: .
length: 13
J: TRBJ1-1
V: TRBV5-4
D: .

CDR3: CASSERAGGGEKLFF
DNA: TGTGCCAGCAGTGAAAGGGCGGGGGGAGGCGAAAAACTGTTTTTT
size: few
length: 15
J: TRBJ1-4
V: TRBV25-1
D: .

CDR3: CASSGQGYEQYF
DNA: TGTGCCAGCAGCGGACAGGGTTACGAGCAGTACTTC
size: .
length: 12
J: TRBJ2-7
V: TRBV14
D: TRBD1

CDR3: CASSQLGGTSEQYF
DNA: TGTGCCAGCAGCCAGTTAGGCGGGACGAGCGAGCAGTACTTC
size: .
length: 14
J: TRBJ2-7
V: TRBV14
D: .

CDR3: CASSPFGYEQYF
DNA: TGTGCCAGCAGTCCGTTCGGCTACGAGCAGTACTTC
size: .
length: 12
J: TRBJ2-7
V: TRBV2
D: .

CDR3: CASSSGQAKAFF
DNA: TGTGCCAGCAGTTCGGGACAGGCTAAAGCTTTCTTT
size: .
length: 12
J: TRBJ1-1
V: TRBV28
D: TRBD1

CDR3: CAWSELSEQYF
DNA: TGTGCCTGGAGCGAACTAAGCGAGCAGTACTTC
size: .
length: 11
J: TRBJ2-7
V: TRBV30
D: .

CDR3: CASSQDTSTDEQFF
DNA: TGCGCCAGCAGCCAAGATACTAGCACCGATGAGCAGTTCTTC
size: .
length: 14
J: TRBJ2-1
V: TRBV4-3
D: .

CDR3: CASSTDTGELFF
DNA: TGTGCCAGTAGTACGGACACCGGGGAGCTGTTTTTT
size: .
length: 12
J: TRBJ2-2
V: TRBV19
D: .

CDR3: CAWSKGAVGEKLFF
DNA: TGTGCCTGGAGTAAGGGGGCGGTTGGTGAAAAACTGTTTTTT
size: .
length: 14
J: TRBJ1-4
V: TRBV30
D: TRBD1

CDR3: CATTNDRGRSYEQYF
DNA: TGTGCCACCACCAACGACAGGGGCCGGTCCTACGAGCAGTACTTC
size: .
length: 15
J: TRBJ2-7
V: TRBV15
D: TRBD1

CDR3: CASSGSGPTRNQPQHF
DNA: TGTGCCAGCAGCGGGTCGGGACCCACCCGGAATCAGCCCCAGCATTTT
size: few
length: 16
J: TRBJ1-5
V: TRBV21-1
D: .

CDR3: CASSPADFTIRQFF
DNA: TGTGCCAGCAGCCCCGCGGACTTTACAATAAGGCAGTTCTTC
size: .
length: 14
J: TRBJ2-1
V: TRBV7-2
D: .

CDR3: CASRLAGGYNEQFF
DNA: TGTGCCAGCAGATTAGCGGGGGGTTACAATGAGCAGTTCTTC
size: .
length: 14
J: TRBJ2-1
V: TRBV6-5
D: TRBD2

CDR3: CASRDNLLAKNIQYF
DNA: TGCGCCAGCAGAGACAATCTTCTAGCCAAAAACATTCAGTACTTC
size: .
length: 15
J: TRBJ2-4
V: TRBV5-1
D: .

CDR3: CASSVGTGGYEQYF
DNA: TGTGCCAGCAGCGTCGGGACAGGAGGTTACGAGCAGTACTTC
size: .
length: 14
J: TRBJ2-7
V: TRBV7-2
D: TRBD1